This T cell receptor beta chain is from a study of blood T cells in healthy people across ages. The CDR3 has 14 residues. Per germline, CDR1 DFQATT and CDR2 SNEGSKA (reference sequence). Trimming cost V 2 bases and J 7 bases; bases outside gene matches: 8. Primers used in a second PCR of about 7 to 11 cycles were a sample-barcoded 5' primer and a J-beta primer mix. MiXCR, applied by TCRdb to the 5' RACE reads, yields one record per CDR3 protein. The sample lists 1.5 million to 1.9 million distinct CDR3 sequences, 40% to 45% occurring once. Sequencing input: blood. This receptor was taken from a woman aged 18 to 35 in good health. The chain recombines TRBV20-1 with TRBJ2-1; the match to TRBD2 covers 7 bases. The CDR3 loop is CSARSGGSWNEQFF. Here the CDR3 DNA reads TGCAGTGCTAGAAGTGGCGGGAGTTGGAATGAGCAGTTCTTC.